This T cell receptor beta chain was identified during a study of blood T cell repertoires in COVID-19. The method was immunoSEQ multiplex PCR; TCRdb's version includes in-frame clones alone and lacks a portion of them. The sample has approximately 150,000 clones; approximately 80% are singletons. V was pared by 7 bases and J by 2 bases, with 5 bases of the junction left unmatched. The CDR3 sequence is 13 residues long. Germline values: CDR1 LNHDA, CDR2 SQIVND (reference sequence). This chain connects TRBV19 to TRBJ2-7, with 7 bases identical to TRBD1. Sequencing was done on a sample of PBMCs or T cells enriched from blood (not recorded which). The clonotype was recovered from a man between 65 and 85 years old who had been exposed to COVID-19. The DNA for the CDR3 is TGTGCCAGTACCCCCGGGACAGCCTACGAGCAGTACTTC. Its translation: CASTPGTAYEQYF. Full variable domain (remainder filled in from reference TRBV19 and TRBJ2-7): DGGITQSPKYLFRKEGQNVTLSCEQNLNHDAMYWYRQDPGQGLRLIYYSQIVNDFQKGDIAEGYSVSREKKESFPLTVTSAQKNPTAFYLCASTPGTAYEQYFGPGTRLTVT.